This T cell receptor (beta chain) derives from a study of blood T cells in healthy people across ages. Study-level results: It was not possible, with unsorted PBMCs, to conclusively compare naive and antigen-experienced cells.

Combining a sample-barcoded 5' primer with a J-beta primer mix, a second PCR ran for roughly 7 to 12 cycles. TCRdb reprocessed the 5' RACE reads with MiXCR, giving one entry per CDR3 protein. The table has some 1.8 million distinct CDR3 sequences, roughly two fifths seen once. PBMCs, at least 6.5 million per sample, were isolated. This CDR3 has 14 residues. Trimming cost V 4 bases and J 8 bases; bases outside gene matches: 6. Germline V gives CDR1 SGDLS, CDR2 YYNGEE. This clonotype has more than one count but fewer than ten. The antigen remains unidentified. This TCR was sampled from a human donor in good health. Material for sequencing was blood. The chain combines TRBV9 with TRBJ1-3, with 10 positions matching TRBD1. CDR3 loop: CASSSRDRGYTIYF. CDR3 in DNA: TGTGCCAGCAGCTCCCGGGACAGGGGATACACCATATATTTT.